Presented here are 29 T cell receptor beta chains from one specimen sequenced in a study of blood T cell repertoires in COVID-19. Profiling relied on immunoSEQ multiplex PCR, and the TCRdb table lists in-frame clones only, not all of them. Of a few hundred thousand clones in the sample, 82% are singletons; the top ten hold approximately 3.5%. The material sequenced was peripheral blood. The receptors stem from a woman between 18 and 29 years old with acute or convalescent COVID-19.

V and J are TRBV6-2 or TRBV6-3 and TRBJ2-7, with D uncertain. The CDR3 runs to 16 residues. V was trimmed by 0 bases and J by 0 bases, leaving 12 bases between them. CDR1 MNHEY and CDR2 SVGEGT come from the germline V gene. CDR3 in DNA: TGTGCCAGCAGTTACTCGATAGGCGGAGCCTCCTACGAGCAGTACTTC. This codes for CASSYSIGGASYEQYF.

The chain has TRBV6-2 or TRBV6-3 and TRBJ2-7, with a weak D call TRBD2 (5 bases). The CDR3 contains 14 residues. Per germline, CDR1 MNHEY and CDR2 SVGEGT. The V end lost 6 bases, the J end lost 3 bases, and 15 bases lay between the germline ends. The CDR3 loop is CASSSRTGYYEQYF. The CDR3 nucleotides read TGTGCCAGCAGCTCTCGGACGGGGTACTACGAGCAGTACTTC.

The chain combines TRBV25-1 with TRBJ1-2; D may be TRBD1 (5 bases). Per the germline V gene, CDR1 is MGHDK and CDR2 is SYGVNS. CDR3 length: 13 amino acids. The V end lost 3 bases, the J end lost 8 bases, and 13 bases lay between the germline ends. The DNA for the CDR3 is TGTGCCAGCAGTGACCCCCGGACATACGGCTACACCTTC. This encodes CASSDPRTYGYTF.

CDR3 sequence: CASSPWEVAVTYEQYF. In nucleotides, the CDR3 is TGTGCCAGCTCACCATGGGAGGTAGCGGTAACCTACGAGCAGTACTTC. The chain employs TRBV18 and TRBJ2-7, with D perhaps matching TRBD2 (6 bases). Trimming pared 2 bases from V and 2 bases from J, leaving 16 bases between. This CDR3 spans 16 amino acids. CDR1 is KGHSH and CDR2 is LQKENI in the germline V gene.

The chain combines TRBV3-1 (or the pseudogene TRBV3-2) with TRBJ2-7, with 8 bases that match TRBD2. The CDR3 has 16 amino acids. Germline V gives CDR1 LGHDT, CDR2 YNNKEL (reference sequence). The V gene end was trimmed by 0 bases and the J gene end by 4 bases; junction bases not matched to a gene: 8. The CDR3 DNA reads TGTGCCAGCAGCCAAGAGCGGGGGGTGGTGGGTTACGAGCAGTACTTC. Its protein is CASSQERGVVGYEQYF.

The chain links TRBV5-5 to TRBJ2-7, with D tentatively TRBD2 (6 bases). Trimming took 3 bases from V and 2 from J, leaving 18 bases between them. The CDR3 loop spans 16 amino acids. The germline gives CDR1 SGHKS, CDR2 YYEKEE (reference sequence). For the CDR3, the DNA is TGTGCCAGCAGCTGGATCGGGACGGAGGGGACCTACGAGCAGTACTTC. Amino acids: CASSWIGTEGTYEQYF.

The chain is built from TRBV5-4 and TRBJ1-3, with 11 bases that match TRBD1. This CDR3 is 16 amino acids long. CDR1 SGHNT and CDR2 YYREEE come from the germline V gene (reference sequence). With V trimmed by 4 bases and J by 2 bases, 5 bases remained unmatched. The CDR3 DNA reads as TGTGCCAGCAGCACGGACAGGGGGCGAGCTGGAAACACCATATATTTT. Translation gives CASSTDRGRAGNTIYF. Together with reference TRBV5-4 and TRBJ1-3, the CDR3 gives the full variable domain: ETGVTQSPTHLIKTRGQQVTLRCSSQSGHNTVSWYQQALGQGPQFIFQYYREEENGRGNFPPRFSGLQFPNYSSELNVNALELDDSALYLCASSTDRGRAGNTIYFGEGSWLTVV.

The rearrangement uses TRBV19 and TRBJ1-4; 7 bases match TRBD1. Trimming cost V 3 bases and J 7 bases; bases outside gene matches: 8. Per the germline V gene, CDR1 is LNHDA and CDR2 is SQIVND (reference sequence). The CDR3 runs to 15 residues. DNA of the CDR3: TGTGCCAGTAGTATCGTGACAGGGCGGGCTGAAAAACTGTTTTTT. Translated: CASSIVTGRAEKLFF.

CDR3 nucleotides: TGTGCCAGCACTAAAGGACAGGGATCTGAAAAACTGTTTTTT. Its translation: CASTKGQGSEKLFF. The J gene is TRBJ1-4, the V gene TRBV28; TRBD1 aligns across 8 bases. Trimming cost V 7 bases and J 7 bases; bases outside gene matches: 8. Germline V gene sequence: CDR1 MDHEN, CDR2 SYDVKM. The CDR3 extends over 14 amino acids.

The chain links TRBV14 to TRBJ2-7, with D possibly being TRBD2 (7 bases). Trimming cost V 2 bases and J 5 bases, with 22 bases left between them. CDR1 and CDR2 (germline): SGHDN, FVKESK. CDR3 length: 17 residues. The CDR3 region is CASSQWSLAVGGHEQYF. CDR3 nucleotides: TGTGCCAGCAGCCAATGGTCCTTAGCGGTCGGGGGGCACGAGCAGTACTTC.

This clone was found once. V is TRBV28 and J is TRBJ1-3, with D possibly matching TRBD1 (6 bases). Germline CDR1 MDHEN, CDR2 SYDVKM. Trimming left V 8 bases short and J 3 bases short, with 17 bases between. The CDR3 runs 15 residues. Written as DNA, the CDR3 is TGTGCCAGCTCCCATGGGGGGGCGGGTGGAAACACCATATATTTT. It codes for CASSHGGAGGNTIYF.

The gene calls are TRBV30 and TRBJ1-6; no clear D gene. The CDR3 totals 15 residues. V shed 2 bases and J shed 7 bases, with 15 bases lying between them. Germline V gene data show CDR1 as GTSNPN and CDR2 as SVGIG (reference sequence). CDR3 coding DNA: TGTGCCTGGAGTCCACGGGGTTCTAAGAATTCACCCCTCCACTTT. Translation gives CAWSPRGSKNSPLHF.

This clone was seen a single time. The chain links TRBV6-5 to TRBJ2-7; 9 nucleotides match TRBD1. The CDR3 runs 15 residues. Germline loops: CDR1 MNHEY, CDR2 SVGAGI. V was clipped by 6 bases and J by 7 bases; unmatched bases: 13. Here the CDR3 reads CASREGGQGKLEQYF. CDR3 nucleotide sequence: TGTGCCAGCAGGGAGGGGGGACAGGGAAAACTGGAGCAGTACTTC.

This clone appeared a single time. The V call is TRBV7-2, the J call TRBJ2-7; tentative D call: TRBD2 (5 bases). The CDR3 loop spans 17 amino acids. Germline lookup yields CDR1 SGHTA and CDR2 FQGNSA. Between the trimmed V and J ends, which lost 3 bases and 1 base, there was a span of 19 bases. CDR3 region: CASSFQGGVKASYEQYF. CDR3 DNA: TGTGCCAGCAGCTTTCAAGGAGGAGTTAAAGCATCCTACGAGCAGTACTTC.

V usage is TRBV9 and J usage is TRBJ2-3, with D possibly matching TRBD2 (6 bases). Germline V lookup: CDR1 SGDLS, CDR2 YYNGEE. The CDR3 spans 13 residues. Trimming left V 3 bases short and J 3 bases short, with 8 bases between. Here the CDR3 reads CASSELATDTQYF. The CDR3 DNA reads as TGTGCCAGCAGCGAACTAGCTACAGATACGCAGTATTTT.

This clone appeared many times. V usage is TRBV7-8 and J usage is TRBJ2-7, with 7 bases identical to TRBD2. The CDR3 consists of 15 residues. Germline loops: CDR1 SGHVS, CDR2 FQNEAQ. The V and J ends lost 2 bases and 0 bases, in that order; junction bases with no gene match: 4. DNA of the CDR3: TGTGCCAGCAGCTTACAGGGAGGGAGCTCCTACGAGCAGTACTTC. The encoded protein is CASSLQGGSSYEQYF.

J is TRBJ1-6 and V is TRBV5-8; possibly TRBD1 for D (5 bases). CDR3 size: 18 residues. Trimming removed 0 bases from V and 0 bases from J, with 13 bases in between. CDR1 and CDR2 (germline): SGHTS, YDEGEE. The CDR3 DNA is TGTGCCAGCAGCTTGGCGTTTTTCGGGGGCTCCTATAATTCACCCCTCCACTTT. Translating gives CASSLAFFGGSYNSPLHF.

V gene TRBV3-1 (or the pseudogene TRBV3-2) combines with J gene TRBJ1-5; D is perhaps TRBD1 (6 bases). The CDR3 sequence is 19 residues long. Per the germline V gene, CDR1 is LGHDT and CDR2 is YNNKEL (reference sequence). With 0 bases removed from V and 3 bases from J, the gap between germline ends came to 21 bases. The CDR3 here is CASSQDRDRTGTPNQPQHF. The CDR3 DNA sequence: TGTGCCAGCAGCCAAGATAGGGACCGGACCGGGACACCCAATCAGCCCCAGCATTTT.

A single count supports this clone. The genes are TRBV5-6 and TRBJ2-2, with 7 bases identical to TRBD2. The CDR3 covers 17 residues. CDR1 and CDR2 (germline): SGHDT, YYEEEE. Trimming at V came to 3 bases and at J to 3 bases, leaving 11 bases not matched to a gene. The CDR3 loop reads CASSWEWREQDTGELFF. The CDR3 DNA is TGTGCCAGCAGCTGGGAATGGCGGGAGCAGGACACCGGGGAGCTGTTTTTT.

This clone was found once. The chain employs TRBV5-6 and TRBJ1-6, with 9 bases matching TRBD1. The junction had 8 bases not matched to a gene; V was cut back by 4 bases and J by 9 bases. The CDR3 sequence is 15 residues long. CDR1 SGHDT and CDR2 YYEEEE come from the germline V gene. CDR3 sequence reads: CASSPRTGAASPLHF. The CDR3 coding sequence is TGTGCCAGCAGCCCCCGGACAGGGGCGGCTTCACCCCTCCACTTT. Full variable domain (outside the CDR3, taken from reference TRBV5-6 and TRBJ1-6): DAGVTQSPTHLIKTRGQQVTLRCSPKSGHDTVSWYQQALGQGPQFIFQYYEEEERQRGNFPDRFSGHQFPNYSSELNVNALLLGDSALYLCASSPRTGAASPLHFGNGTRLTVT.

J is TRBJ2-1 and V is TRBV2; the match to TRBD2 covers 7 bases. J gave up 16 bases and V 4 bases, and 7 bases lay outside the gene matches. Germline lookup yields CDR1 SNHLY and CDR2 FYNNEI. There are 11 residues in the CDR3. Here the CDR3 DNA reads TGTGCCAGCAGTGTTGGGGTAGCGGGCTTCTTC. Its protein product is CASSVGVAGFF.

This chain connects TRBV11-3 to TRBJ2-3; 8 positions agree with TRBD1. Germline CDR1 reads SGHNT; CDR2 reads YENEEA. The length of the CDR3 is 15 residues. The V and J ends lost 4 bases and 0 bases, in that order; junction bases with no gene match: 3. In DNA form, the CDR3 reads TGTGCCAGCAGCTGGAGGACAGGGAGCACAGATACGCAGTATTTT. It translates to CASSWRTGSTDTQYF.

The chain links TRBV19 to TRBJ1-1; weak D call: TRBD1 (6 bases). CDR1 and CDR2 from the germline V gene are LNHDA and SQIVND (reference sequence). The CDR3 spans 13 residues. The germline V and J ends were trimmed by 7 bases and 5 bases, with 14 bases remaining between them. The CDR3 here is CASTWGGATEAFF. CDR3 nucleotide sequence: TGTGCCAGTACCTGGGGGGGGGCGACTGAAGCTTTCTTT. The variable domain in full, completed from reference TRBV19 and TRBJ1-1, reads DGGITQSPKYLFRKEGQNVTLSCEQNLNHDAMYWYRQDPGQGLRLIYYSQIVNDFQKGDIAEGYSVSREKKESFPLTVTSAQKNPTAFYLCASTWGGATEAFFGQGTRLTVV.

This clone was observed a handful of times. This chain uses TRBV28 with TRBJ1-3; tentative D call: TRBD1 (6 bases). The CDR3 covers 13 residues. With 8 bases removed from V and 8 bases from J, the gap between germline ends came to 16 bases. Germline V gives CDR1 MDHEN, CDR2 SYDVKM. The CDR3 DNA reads TGTGCCAGCCTACCGGGACATAGTCACACCATATATTTT. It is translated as CASLPGHSHTIYF.

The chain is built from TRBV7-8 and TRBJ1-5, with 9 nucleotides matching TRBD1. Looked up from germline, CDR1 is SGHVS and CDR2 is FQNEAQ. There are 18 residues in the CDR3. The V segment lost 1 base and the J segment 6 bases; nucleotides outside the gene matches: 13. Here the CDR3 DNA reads TGTGCCAGCAGCTTAGGGGGGGGGACAGGGTCTCTCAGTCAGCCCCAGCATTTT. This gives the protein CASSLGGGTGSLSQPQHF. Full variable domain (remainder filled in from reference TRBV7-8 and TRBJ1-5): GAGVSQSPRYKVAKRGQDVALRCDPISGHVSLFWYQQALGQGPEFLTYFQNEAQLDKSGLPSDRFFAERPEGSVSTLKIQRTQQEDSAVYLCASSLGGGTGSLSQPQHFGDGTRLSIL.

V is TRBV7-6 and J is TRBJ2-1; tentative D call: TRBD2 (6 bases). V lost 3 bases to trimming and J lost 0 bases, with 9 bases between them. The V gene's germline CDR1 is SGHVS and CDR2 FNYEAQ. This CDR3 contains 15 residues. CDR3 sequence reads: CASSFTGSSYNEQFF. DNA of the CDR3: TGTGCCAGCAGCTTTACCGGGAGCTCCTACAATGAGCAGTTCTTC.

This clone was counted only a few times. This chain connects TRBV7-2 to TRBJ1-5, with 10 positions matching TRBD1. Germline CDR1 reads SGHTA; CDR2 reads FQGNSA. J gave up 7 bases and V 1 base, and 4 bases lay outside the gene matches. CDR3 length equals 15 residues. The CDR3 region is CASSLVGQGMQPQHF. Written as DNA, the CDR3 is TGTGCCAGCAGCTTAGTGGGACAGGGGATGCAGCCCCAGCATTTT.

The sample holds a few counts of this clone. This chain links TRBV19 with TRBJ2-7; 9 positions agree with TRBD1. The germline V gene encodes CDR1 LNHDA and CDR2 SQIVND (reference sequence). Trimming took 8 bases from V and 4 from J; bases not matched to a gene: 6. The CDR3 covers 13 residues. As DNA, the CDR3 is TGTGCCAGTGCACAGGGGGCCGGGTACGAGCAGTACTTC. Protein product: CASAQGAGYEQYF.

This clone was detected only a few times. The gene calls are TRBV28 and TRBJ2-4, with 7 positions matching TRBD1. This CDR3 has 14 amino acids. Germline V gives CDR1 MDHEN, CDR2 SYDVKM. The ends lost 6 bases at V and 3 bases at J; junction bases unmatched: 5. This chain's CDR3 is CASSFDRDKNIQYF. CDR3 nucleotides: TGTGCCAGCAGCTTCGACAGGGACAAAAACATTCAGTACTTC.